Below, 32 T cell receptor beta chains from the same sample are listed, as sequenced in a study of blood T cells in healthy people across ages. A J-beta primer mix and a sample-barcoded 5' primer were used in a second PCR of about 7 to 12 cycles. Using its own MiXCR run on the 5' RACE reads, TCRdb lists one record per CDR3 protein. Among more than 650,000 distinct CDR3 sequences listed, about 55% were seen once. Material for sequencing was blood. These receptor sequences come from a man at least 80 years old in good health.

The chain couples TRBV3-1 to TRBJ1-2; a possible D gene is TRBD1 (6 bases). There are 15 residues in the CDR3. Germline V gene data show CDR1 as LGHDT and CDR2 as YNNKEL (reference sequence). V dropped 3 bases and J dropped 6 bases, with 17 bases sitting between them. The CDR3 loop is CASSQESTGYNGYTF. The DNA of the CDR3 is TGTGCCAGCAGCCAGGAATCAACAGGGTATAATGGCTACACCTTC.

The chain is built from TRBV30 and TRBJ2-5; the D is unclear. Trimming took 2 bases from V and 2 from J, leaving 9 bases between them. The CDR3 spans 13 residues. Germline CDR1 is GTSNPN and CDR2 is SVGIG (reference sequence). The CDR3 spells CAWSTGPQETQYF. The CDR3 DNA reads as TGTGCCTGGAGTACGGGTCCTCAAGAGACCCAGTACTTC.

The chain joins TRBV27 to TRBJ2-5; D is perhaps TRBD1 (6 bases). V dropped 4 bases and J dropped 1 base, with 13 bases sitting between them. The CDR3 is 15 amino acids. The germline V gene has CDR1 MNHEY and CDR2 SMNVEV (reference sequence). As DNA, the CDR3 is TGTGCCAGCAGTTCGATTACAGGGCTCCAAGAGACCCAGTACTTC. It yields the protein CASSSITGLQETQYF.

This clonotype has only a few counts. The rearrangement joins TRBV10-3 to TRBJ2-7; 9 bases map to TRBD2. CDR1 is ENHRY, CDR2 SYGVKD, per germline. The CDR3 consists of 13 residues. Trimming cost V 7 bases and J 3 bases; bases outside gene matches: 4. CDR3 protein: CAITSSGDYEQYF. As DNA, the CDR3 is TGTGCCATCACCTCTAGCGGGGACTACGAGCAGTACTTC.

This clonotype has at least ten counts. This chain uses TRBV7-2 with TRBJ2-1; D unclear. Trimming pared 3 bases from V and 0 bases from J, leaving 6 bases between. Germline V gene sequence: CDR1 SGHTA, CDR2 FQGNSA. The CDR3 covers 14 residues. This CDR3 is CASSFVHSYNEQFF. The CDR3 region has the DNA TGTGCCAGCAGCTTTGTACACTCCTACAATGAGCAGTTCTTC.

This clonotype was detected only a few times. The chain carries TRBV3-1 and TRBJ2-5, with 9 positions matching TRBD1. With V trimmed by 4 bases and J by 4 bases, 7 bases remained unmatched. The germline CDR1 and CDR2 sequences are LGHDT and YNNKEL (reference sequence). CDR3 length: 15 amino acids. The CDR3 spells CASSPGQGVGETQYF. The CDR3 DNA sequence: TGTGCCAGCAGCCCGGGACAGGGTGTTGGAGAGACCCAGTACTTC.

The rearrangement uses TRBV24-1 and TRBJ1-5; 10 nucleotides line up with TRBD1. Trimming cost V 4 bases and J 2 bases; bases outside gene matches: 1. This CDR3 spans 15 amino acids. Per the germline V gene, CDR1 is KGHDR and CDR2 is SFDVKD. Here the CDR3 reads CATSDGTGGNQPQHF. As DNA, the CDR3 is TGTGCCACCAGTGACGGGACAGGGGGCAATCAGCCCCAGCATTTT.

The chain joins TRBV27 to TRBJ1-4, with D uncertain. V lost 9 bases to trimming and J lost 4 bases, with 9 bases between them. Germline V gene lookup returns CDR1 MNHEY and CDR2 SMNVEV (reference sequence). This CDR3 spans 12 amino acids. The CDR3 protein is CASSGSNEKLFF. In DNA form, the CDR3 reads TGTGCCAGTTCCGGGAGTAATGAAAAACTGTTTTTT.

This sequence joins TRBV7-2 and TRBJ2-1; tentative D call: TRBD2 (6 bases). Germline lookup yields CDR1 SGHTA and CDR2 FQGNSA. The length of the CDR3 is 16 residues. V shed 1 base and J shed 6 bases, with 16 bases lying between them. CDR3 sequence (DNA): TGTGCCAGCAGCTTAGGTTCCGGGGCGGGGTCCAATGAGCAGTTCTTC. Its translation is CASSLGSGAGSNEQFF.

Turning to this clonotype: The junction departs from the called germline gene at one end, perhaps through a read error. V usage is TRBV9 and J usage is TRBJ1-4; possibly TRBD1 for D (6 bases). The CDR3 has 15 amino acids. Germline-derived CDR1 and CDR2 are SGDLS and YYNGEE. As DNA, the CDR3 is TGTACCAGCAGCGCCAACGGGGGCGGGGGTGAAAAACTGTTTTTT. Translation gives CTSSANGGGGEKLFF.

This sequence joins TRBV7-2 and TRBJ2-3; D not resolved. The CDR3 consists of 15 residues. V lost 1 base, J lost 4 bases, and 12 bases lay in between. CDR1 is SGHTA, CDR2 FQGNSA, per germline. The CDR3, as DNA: TGTGCCAGCAGCTTAGAGGCCAGCCCCGCAGATACGCAGTATTTT. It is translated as CASSLEASPADTQYF. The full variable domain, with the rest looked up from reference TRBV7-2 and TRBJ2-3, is GAGVSQSPSNKVTEKGKDVELRCDPISGHTALYWYRQSLGQGLEFLIYFQGNSAPDKSGLPSDRFSAERTGGSVSTLTIQRTQQEDSAVYLCASSLEASPADTQYFGPGTRLTVL.

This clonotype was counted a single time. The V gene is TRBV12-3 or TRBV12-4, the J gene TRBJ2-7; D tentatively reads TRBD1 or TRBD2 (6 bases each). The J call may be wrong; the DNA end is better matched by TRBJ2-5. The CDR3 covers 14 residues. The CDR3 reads CASSSGDSGATQYF. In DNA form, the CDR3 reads TGTGCCAGCAGTTCAGGGGACTCAGGGGCGACCCAGTACTTC.

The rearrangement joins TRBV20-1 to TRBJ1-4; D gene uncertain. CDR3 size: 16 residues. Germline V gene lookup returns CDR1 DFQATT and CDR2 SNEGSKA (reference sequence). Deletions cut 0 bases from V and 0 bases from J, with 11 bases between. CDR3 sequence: CSARDIRASTNEKLFF. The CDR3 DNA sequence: TGCAGTGCTAGAGATATCCGGGCATCAACTAATGAAAAACTGTTTTTT.

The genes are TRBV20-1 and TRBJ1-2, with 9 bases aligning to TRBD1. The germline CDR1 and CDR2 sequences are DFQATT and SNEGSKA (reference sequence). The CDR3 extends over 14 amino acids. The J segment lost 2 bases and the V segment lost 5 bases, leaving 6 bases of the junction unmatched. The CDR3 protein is CSAPRDRVNYGYTF. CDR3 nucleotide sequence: TGCAGTGCTCCCCGGGACAGGGTAAACTATGGCTACACCTTC.

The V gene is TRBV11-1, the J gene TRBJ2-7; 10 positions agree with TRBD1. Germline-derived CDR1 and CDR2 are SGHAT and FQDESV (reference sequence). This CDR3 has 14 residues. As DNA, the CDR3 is TGTGCCATCAGCCCACAGACAGGGGGCGACGAGCAGTACGTC. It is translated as CAISPQTGGDEQYV.

The CDR3 DNA reads TGTGCCAGCAGCCCCTGGACAGGGGACGAGCAGTACTTC. Translated, it gives CASSPWTGDEQYF. This chain uses TRBV7-2 with TRBJ2-5, with TRBD1 identical over 9 bases. With the DNA end fitting TRBJ2-7 better, the J assignment may be wrong. Per the germline V gene, CDR1 is SGHTA and CDR2 is FQGNSA. The CDR3 consists of 13 residues.

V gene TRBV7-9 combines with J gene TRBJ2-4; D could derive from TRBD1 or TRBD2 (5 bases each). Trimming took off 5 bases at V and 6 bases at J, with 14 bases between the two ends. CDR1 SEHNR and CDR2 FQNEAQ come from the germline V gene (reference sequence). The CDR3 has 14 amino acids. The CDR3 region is CASSRHGTGNIQYF. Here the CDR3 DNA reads TGTGCCAGCAGCCGACACGGGACGGGAAACATTCAGTACTTC. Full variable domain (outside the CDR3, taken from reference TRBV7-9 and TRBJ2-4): DTGVSQNPRHKITKRGQNVTFRCDPISEHNRLYWYRQTLGQGPEFLTYFQNEAQLEKSRLLSDRFSAERPKGSFSTLEIQRTEQGDSAMYLCASSRHGTGNIQYFGAGTRLSVL.

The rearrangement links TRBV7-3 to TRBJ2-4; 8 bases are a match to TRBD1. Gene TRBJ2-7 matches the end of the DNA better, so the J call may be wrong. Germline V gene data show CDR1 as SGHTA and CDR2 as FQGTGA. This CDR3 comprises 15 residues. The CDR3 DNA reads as TGTGCCAGCAGCCCAGAAAGGGACAGGCCCTACGAGCAGTACTTC. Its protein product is CASSPERDRPYEQYF.

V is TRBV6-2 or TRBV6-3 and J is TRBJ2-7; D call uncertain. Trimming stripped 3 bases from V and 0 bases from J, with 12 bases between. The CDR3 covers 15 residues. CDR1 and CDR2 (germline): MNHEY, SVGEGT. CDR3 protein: CASSYPESCSYEQYF. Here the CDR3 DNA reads TGTGCCAGCAGTTATCCGGAGTCGTGCTCCTACGAGCAGTACTTC.

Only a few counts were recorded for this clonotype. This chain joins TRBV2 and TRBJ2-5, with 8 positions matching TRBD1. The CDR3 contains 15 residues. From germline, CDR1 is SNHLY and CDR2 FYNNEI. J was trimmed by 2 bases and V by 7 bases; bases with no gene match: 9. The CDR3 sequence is CASNSINRGQETQYF. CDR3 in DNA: TGTGCCAGCAACTCAATCAACAGGGGGCAAGAGACCCAGTACTTC. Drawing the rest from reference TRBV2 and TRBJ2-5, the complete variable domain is EPEVTQTPSHQVTQMGQEVILRCVPISNHLYFYWYRQILGQKVEFLVSFYNNEISEKSEIFDDQFSVERPDGSNFTLKIRSTKLEDSAMYFCASNSINRGQETQYFGPGTRLLVL.

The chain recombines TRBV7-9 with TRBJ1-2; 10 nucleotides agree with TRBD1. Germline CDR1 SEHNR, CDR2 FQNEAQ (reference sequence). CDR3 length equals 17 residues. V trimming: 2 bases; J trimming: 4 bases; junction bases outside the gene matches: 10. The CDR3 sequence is CASSLLTGGKVGYGYTF. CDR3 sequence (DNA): TGTGCCAGCAGCTTACTGACAGGGGGCAAGGTCGGCTATGGCTACACCTTC.

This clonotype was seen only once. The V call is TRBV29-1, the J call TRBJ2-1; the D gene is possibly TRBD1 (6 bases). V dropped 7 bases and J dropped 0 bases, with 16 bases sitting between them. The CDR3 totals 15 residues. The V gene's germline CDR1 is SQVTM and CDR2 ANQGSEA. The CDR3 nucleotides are TGCAGCGCTTCGGACAGCCTTAGCTCCTACAATGAGCAGTTCTTC. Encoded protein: CSASDSLSSYNEQFF.

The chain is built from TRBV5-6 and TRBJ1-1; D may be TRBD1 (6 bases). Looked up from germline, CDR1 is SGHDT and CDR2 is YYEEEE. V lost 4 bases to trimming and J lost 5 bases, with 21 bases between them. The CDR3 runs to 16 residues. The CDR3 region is CASSPAGATGWTEAFF. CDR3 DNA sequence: TGTGCCAGCAGCCCCGCAGGGGCTACCGGGTGGACTGAAGCTTTCTTT.

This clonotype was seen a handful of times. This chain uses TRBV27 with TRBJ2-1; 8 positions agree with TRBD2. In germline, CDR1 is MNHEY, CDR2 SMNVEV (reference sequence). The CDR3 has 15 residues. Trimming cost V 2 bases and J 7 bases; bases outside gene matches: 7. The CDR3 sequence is CASSLSGSGGNEQFF. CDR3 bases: TGTGCCAGCAGTTTAAGCGGGAGTGGGGGGAATGAGCAGTTCTTC.

CDR3 sequence: CASSQEGGSEQFF. The CDR3, as DNA: TGTGCCAGCAGCCAAGAGGGAGGGAGTGAGCAGTTCTTC. This sequence joins TRBV4-2 and TRBJ2-7; the match to TRBD2 covers 7 bases. The tail of the sequence fits TRBJ2-1 better, so the J call may be wrong. Germline loops: CDR1 LGHNA, CDR2 YNFKEQ. This CDR3 has 13 residues.

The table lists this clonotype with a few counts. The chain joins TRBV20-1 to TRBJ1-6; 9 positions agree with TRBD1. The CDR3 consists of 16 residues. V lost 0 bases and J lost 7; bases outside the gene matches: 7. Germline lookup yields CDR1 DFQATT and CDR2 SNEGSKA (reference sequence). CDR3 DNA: TGCAGTGCTAGAGATCGTGGGACAGGGACGAATTCACCCCTCCACTTT. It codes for CSARDRGTGTNSPLHF.

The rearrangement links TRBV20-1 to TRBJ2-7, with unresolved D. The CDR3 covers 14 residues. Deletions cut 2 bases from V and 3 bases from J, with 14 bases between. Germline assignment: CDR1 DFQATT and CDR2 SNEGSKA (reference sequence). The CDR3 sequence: CSARWPRIFYEQYF. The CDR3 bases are TGCAGTGCTAGATGGCCAAGGATTTTCTACGAGCAGTACTTC.

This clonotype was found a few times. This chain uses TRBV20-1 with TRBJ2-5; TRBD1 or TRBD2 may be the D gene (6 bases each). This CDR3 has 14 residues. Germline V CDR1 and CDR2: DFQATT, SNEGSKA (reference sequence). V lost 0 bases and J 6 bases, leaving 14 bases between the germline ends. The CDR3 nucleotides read TGCAGTGCTAGAGATCGAGGGGGGAAGCAGACCCAGTACTTC. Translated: CSARDRGGKQTQYF.

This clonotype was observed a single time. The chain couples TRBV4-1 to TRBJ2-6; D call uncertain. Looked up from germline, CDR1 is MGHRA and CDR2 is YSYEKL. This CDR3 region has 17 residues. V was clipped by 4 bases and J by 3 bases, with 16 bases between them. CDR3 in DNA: TGCGCCAGCAGCCGGACCTTTCTCCCCCGTGGGGCCAACGTCCTGACTTTC. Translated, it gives CASSRTFLPRGANVLTF.

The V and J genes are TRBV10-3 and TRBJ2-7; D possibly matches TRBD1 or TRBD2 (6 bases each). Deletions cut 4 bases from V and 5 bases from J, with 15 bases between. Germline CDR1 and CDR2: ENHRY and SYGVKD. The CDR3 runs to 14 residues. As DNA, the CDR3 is TGTGCCATCAGTGGGGAGGTCAGGGGCAACGAGCAGTACTTC. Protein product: CAISGEVRGNEQYF.

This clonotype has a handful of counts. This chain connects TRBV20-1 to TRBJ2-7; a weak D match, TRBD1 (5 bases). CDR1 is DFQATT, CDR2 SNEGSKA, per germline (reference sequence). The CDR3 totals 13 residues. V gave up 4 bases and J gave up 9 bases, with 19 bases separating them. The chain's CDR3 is CSAKQESLRGQYF. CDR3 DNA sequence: TGCAGTGCTAAACAGGAGTCCCTACGAGGGCAGTACTTC.

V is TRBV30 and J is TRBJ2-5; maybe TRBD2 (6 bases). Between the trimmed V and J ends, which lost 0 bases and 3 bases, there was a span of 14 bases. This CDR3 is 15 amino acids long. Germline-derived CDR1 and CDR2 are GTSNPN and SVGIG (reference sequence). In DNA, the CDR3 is TGTGCCTGGAGTGTACGCGGGGCTCACAAAGAGACCCAGTACTTC. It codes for CAWSVRGAHKETQYF.